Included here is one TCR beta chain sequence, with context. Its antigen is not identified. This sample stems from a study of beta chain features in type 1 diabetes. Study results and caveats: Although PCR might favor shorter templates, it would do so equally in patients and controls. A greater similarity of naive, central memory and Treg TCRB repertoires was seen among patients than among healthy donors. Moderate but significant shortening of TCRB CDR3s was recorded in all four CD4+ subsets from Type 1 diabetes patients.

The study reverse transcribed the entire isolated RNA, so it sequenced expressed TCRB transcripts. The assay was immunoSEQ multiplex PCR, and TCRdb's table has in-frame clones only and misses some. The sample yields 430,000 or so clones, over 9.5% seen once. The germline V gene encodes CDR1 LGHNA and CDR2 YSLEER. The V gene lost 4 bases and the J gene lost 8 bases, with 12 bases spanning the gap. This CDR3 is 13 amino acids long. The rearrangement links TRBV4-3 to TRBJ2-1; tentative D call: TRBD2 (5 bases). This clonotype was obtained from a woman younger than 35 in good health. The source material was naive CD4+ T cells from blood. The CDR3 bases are TGCGCCAGCAGCCTCGCGTACGGGGATGAGCAGTTCTTC. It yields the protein CASSLAYGDEQFF.